These 6 T cell receptor beta chains were all obtained from the same sample, sequenced in a study of T-cell memory formation after mild COVID-19. MiXCR, run by TCRdb on the 5' RACE reads, gives a single entry per CDR3 protein. Of some 68,000 distinct CDR3 sequences in the sample, around 15% were seen once. The specimen sequenced was PBMCs or a T cell subset sorted from them (not recorded which). The receptors come from an adult woman who had mild COVID-19 (a few samples of this study predate the infection). Cell type and time point are not known.

The sample holds a few counts of this clonotype. Its ends do not fully match the called genes, so a read error is possible. The chain recombines TRBV7-2 with TRBJ1-1; D unclear. This CDR3 comprises 13 residues. Germline V gene lookup returns CDR1 SGHTA and CDR2 FQGNSA. CDR3 loop: CASSFSGNSEAFF. In nucleotides, the CDR3 is TGTGCCAGCAGCTTCTCTGGGAACAGTGAAGCTTTCTTT. The whole variable domain, filled in from reference TRBV7-2 and TRBJ1-1, reads GAGVSQSPSNKVTEKGKDVELRCDPISGHTALYWYRQSLGQGLEFLIYFQGNSAPDKSGLPSDRFSAERTGGSVSTLTIQRTQQEDSAVYLCASSFSGNSEAFFGQGTRLTVV.

Written as DNA, the CDR3 is TGCAGTGCTAGAGGGGGCCGAAATGAAGCTTTCTTT. It encodes CSARGGRNEAFF. V and J are TRBV20-1 and TRBJ1-1; tentative D call: TRBD1 (5 bases). Germline lookup yields CDR1 DFQATT and CDR2 SNEGSKA (reference sequence). V gave up 1 base and J gave up 7 bases, with 10 bases separating them. This CDR3 is built from 12 residues.

This clonotype was seen only a few times. The chain carries TRBV24-1 and TRBJ2-1; 9 nucleotides align to TRBD1. CDR3 size: 16 residues. V was pared by 3 bases and J by 7 bases, with 9 bases of the junction left unmatched. Germline V gene data show CDR1 as KGHDR and CDR2 as SFDVKD. In DNA, the CDR3 is TGTGCCACCAGTGATCCGCTTCGACAGGGGGGGAATGAGCAGTTCTTC. This translates into CATSDPLRQGGNEQFF.

The chain uses TRBV12-3 or TRBV12-4 and TRBJ2-2, with TRBD2 as a possible D gene (5 bases). The CDR3 has 13 residues. V was shortened by 5 bases and J by 6 bases, with 10 bases between the two germline ends. DNA for the CDR3: TGTGCCAGCAGTGGAACTAGACCCGGGGAGCTGTTTTTT. Protein: CASSGTRPGELFF.

This clonotype was counted only a few times. CDR3 nucleotide sequence: TGTGCCAGCAGGGAGGGGTCACTCAATGAGCAGTTCTTC. This gives the protein CASREGSLNEQFF. The J gene is TRBJ2-1, the V gene TRBV25-1, with D possibly matching TRBD2 (6 bases). Trimming left V 6 bases short and J 6 bases short, with 12 bases between. Germline V gene data show CDR1 as MGHDK and CDR2 as SYGVNS. There are 13 residues in the CDR3.

The chain couples TRBV5-5 to TRBJ2-3, with D hard to call. Germline V gene sequence: CDR1 SGHKS, CDR2 YYEKEE (reference sequence). CDR3 size: 17 residues. V lost 0 bases and J 2 bases, leaving 16 bases between the germline ends. CDR3 sequence: CASSLEDPSSPTDTQYF. In nucleotides, the CDR3 is TGTGCCAGCAGCTTGGAGGACCCTTCTTCGCCCACAGATACGCAGTATTTT.